The clone carrying this T cell receptor (beta chain) was found a few times. What it binds is not known. What was sequenced were expressed TCRB transcripts, since all of the isolated RNA had been reverse transcribed. TCRdb keeps only in-frame clones here, not all; method: immunoSEQ multiplex PCR. This sample yields hundreds of thousands of clones, of which around 15% are seen a single time; 0.04% belongs to the top ten. This sample is drawn from a study of beta chain features in type 1 diabetes. Overall study findings and caveats: Shortening that was moderate but significant affected the TCRB CDR3s of Type 1 diabetes patients in all four CD4+ subsets. Small HLA sub-analyses could not settle whether HLA shapes TCRB rearrangement. Relative to healthy donors, patients appeared to have naive, central memory and Treg TCRB repertoires that were more similar.

The V gene's germline CDR1 is ENHRY and CDR2 SYGVKD. This CDR3 contains 16 residues. With V trimmed by 8 bases and J by 7 bases, 15 bases remained unmatched. The sequence was obtained from a man between 18 and 35 years old with type 1 diabetes. Specimen: naive CD4+ T cells from blood. J is TRBJ2-3 and V is TRBV10-3, with 10 bases that match TRBD2. CDR3 DNA: TGTGCCATCCGGGAATCTTCTAGCGGGAGATTTTATACGCAGTATTTT. This sequence encodes CAIRESSSGRFYTQYF.